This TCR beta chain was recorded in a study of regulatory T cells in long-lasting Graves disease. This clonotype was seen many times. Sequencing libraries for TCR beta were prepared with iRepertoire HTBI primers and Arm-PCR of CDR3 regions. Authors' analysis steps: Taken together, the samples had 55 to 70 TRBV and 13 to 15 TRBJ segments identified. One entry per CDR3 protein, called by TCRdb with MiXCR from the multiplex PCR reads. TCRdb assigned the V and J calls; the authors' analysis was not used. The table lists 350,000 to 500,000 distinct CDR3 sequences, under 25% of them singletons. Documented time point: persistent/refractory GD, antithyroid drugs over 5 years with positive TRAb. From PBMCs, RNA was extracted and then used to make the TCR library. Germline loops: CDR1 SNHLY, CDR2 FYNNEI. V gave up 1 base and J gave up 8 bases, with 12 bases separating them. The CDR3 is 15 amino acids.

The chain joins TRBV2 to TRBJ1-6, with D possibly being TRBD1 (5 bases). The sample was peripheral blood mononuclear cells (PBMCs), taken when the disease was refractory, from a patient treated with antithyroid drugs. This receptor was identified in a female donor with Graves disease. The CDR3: CASSEGGGTYSPLHF. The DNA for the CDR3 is TGTGCCAGCAGTGAAGGCGGGGGTACTTATTCACCCCTCCACTTT.